The count of the clone carrying this TCR beta chain is one. Its cognate antigen is unknown. Trimming took 2 bases from V and 13 from J, leaving 17 bases between them. The germline CDR1 and CDR2 sequences are MNHEY and SVGAGI. The CDR3 loop spans 13 amino acids. This entry is derived from a study of T cell responses to AZD1222 COVID-19 vaccine. Points from the study as a whole: Donors were largely white British and mainly female; clonal diversity was possibly underestimated. At baseline, just six or seven AZD1222 recipients tested seropositive. Spike as a whole was targeted by vaccine-associated CD4 TCRs, dominant at 160-218 and 743-854. Sampling captured repertoires only after the peak T cell response.

TCRdb's copy holds only in-frame clones and misses some; the assay was immunoSEQ multiplex PCR. The data show over 100,000 clones, roughly nine tenths seen once. The material was peripheral blood, obtained on day 0 of AZD1222 vaccination. This sequence originates from an adult in good health. The rearrangement links TRBV6-5 to TRBJ1-2; D is perhaps TRBD1 (5 bases). The CDR3 nucleotides read TGTGCCAGCAGTTACGCCTCTCGGGCGGGGCGCACCTTC. Translating gives CASSYASRAGRTF.